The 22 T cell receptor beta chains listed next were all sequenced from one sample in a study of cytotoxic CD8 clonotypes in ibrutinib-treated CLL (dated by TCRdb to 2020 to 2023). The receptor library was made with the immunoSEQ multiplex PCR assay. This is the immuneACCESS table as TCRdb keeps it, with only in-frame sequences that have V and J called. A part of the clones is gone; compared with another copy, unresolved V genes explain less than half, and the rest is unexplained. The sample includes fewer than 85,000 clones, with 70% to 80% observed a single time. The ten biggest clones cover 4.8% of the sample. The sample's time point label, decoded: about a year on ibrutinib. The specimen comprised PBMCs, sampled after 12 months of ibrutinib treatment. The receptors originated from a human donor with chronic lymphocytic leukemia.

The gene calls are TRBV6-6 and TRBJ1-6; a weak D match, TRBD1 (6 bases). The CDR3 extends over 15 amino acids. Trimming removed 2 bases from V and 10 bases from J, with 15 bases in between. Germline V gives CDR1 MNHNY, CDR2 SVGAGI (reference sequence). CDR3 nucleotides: TGTGCCAGCAGTTACGGGGGGGCGACGTGGTCACCCCTCCACTTT. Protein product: CASSYGGATWSPLHF.

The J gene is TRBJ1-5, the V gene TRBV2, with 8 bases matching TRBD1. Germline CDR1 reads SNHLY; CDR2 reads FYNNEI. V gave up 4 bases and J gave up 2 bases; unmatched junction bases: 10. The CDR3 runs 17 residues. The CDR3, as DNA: TGTGCCAGCAGTGCGAACCCGACAGGGGAAGGCAATCAGCCCCAGCATTTT. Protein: CASSANPTGEGNQPQHF.

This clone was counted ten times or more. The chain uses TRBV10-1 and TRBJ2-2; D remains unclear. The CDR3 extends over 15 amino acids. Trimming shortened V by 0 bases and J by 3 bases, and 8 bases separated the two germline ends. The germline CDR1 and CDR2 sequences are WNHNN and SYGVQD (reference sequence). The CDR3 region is CASSESKGDTGELFF. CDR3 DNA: TGCGCCAGCAGTGAGTCGAAGGGTGACACCGGGGAGCTGTTTTTT.

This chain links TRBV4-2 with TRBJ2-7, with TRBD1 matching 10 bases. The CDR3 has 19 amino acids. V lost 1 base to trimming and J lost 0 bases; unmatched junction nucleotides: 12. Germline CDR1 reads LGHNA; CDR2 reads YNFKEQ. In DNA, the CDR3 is TGTGCCAGCAGCCAAGTGGCGGACAGGGGGTTGGGGAGCTCCTACGAGCAGTACTTC. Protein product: CASSQVADRGLGSSYEQYF.

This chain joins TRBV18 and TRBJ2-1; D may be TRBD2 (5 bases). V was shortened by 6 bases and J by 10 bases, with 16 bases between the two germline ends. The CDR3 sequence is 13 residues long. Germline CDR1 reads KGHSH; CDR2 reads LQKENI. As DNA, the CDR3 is TGTGCCAGCTCCCCCCCCGTCCGGGGAGAGCAGTTCTTC. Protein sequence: CASSPPVRGEQFF.

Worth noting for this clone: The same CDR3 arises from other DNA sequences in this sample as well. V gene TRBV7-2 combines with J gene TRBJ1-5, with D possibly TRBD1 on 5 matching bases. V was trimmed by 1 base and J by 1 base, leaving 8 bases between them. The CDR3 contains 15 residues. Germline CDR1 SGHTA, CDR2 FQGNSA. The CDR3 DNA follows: TGTGCCAGCAGCTTAGTGGGGGGAAGCAATCAGCCCCAGCATTTT. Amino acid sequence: CASSLVGGSNQPQHF.

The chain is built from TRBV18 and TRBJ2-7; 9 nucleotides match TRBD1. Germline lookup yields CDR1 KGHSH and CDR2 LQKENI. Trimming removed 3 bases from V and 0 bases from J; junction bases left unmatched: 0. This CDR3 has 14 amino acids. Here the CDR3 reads CASSPDRGSYEQYF. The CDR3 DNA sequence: TGTGCCAGCTCACCGGACAGGGGCTCCTACGAGCAGTACTTC.

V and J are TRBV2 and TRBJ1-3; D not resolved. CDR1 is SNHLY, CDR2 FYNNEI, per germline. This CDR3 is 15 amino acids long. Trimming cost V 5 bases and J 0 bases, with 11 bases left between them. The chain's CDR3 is CASSHLGSSGNTIYF. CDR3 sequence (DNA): TGTGCCAGCAGTCACCTGGGGTCCTCTGGAAACACCATATATTTT.

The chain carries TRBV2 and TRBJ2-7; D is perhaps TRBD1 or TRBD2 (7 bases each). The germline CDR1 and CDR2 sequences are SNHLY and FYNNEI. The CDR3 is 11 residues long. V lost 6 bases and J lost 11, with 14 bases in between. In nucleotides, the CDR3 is TGTGCCAGCAGCGACAGGGCGGGGGAGTACTTC. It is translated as CASSDRAGEYF.

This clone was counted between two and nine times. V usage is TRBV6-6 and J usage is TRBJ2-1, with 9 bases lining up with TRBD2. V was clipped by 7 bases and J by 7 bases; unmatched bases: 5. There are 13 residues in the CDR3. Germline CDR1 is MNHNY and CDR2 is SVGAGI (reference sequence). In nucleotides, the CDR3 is TGTGCCAGCATGGCGGGAGGGGGGAATGAGCAGTTCTTC. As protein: CASMAGGGNEQFF.

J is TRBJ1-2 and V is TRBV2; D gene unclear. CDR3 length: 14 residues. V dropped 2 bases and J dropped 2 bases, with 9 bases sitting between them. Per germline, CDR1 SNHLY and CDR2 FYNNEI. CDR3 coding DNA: TGTGCCAGCAGTGAATTTCGGGGAAACTATGGCTACACCTTC. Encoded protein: CASSEFRGNYGYTF.

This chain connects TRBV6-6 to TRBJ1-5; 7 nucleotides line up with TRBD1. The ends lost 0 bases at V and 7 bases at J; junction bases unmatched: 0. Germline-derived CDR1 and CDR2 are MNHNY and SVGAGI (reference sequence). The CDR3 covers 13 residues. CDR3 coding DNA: TGTGCCAGCAGTTACTCGACAGGGCAGCCCCAGCATTTT. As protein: CASSYSTGQPQHF.

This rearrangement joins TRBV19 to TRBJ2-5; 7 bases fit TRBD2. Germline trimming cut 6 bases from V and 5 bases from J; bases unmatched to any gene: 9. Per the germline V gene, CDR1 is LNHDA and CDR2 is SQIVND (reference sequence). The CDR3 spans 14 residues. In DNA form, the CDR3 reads TGTGCCAGTAGCACAGCGGGACTTGGGGAGACCCAGTACTTC. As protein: CASSTAGLGETQYF.

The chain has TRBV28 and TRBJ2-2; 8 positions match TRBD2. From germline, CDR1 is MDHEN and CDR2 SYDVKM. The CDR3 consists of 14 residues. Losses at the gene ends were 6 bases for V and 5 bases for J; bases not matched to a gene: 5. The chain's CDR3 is CASSPGGRTGELFF. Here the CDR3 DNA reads TGTGCCAGCAGCCCGGGGGGGCGAACCGGGGAGCTGTTTTTT.

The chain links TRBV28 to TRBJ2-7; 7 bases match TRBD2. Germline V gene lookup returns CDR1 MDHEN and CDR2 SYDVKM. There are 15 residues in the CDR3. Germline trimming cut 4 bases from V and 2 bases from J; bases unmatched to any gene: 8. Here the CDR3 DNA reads TGTGCCAGCAGTTCCCAGGAGCGGGGCGCCTACGAGCAGTACTTC. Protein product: CASSSQERGAYEQYF.

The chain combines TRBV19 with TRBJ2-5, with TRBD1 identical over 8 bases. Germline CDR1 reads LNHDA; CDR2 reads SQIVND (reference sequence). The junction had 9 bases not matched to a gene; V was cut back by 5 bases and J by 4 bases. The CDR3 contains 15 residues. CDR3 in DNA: TGTGCCAGTAGTTCCAGGACAGGGTGGGCAGAGACCCAGTACTTC. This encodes CASSSRTGWAETQYF.

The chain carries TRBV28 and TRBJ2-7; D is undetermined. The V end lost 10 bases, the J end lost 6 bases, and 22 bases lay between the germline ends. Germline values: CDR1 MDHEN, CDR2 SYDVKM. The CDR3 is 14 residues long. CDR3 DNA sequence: TGTGCCACCAAGTGGGGTACCGTAGCCGCCGAGCAGTACTTC. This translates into CATKWGTVAAEQYF.

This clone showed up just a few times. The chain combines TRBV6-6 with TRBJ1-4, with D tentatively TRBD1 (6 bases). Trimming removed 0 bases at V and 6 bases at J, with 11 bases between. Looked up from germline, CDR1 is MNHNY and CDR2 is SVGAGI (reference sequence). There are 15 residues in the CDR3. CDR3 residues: CASSYSQGGDEKLFF. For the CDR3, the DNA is TGTGCCAGCAGTTACTCACAGGGAGGGGATGAAAAACTGTTTTTT.

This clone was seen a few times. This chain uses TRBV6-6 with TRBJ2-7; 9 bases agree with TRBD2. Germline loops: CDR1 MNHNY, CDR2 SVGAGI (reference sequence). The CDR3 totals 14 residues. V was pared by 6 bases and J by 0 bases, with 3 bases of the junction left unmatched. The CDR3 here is CASRKRGDSYEQYF. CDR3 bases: TGTGCCAGCAGAAAGCGGGGGGACTCCTACGAGCAGTACTTC.

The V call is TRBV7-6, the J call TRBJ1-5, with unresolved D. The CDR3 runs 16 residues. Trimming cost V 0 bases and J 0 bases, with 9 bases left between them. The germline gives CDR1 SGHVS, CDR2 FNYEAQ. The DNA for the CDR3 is TGTGCCAGCAGCTTAGCGTGGTTGGATAGCAATCAGCCCCAGCATTTT. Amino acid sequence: CASSLAWLDSNQPQHF.

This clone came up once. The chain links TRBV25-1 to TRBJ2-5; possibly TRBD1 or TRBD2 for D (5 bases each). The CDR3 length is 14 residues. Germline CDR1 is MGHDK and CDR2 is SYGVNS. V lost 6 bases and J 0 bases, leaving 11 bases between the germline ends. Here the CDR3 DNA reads TGTGCCAGCAGCGGGGCAGTGTACCAAGAGACCCAGTACTTC. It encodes CASSGAVYQETQYF.

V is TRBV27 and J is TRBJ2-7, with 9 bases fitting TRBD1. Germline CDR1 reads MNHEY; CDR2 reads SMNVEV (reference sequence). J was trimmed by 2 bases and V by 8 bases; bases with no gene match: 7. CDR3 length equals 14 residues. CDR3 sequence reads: CASRPGQGPYEQYF. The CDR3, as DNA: TGTGCCAGCCGCCCGGGACAGGGCCCCTACGAGCAGTACTTC.